The 2 T cell receptor beta chains below all came from one sample that was sequenced in a study of T cells after yellow fever vaccination. One entry per CDR3 protein results from TCRdb running MiXCR on the 5' RACE reads. The table lists 46,000 or so distinct CDR3 sequences, around 6.4% of them singletons, with 10% in the top ten. The material sequenced was PBMCs, either bulk or a sorted T-cell subset (CD4+, CD8+, memory, or dextramer-sorted; not recorded which), taken 45 days after the yellow fever booster vaccination. All receptors come from a man aged 30 to 45 who received the YFV17D yellow fever vaccine.

This clonotype appeared many times. The V gene is TRBV6-5, the J gene TRBJ2-7, with 9 nucleotides matching TRBD1. The CDR3 covers 15 residues. The V and J ends lost 3 bases and 1 base, in that order; junction bases with no gene match: 4. CDR1 and CDR2 (germline): MNHEY, SVGAGI. The CDR3 nucleotides are TGTGCCAGCAGTTATCCGGGACAGGGTTCCTACGAGCAGTACTTC. This encodes CASSYPGQGSYEQYF.

This clonotype was observed many times. The genes are TRBV20-1 and TRBJ2-3; D is unresolved. This CDR3 is built from 11 residues. The V end lost 6 bases, the J end lost 4 bases, and 8 bases lay between the germline ends. CDR1 DFQATT and CDR2 SNEGSKA come from the germline V gene (reference sequence). This CDR3 is CSAQAPDTQYF. CDR3 DNA: TGCAGTGCCCAAGCCCCAGATACGCAGTATTTT.